One sample yielded the 21 T cell receptor beta chains listed below, sequenced in a study of blood T cell repertoires in COVID-19. Using immunoSEQ multiplex PCR, the repertoire was profiled, and TCRdb retains in-frame clones only, with some absent. The sample yields roughly 390,000 clones, around 87% seen once. What was sequenced was peripheral blood. Receptor source: a woman aged 25 to 39 with COVID-19, enrolled during active disease.

J is TRBJ2-7 and V is TRBV11-2; 7 positions match TRBD2. V dropped 7 bases and J dropped 7; count of bases not matched to a gene: 13. CDR1 SGHAT and CDR2 FQNNGV come from the germline V gene. The CDR3 is made up of 14 amino acids. CDR3 protein: CASTPASGIGEQYF. CDR3 nucleotides: TGTGCCAGCACCCCAGCCAGCGGGATAGGGGAGCAGTACTTC.

A few counts support this clone. The J gene is TRBJ1-1, the V gene TRBV13; 7 bases line up with TRBD1. The CDR3 totals 17 residues. V was clipped by 3 bases and J by 0 bases; unmatched bases: 10. From germline, CDR1 is PRHDT and CDR2 FYEKMQ (reference sequence). The CDR3 coding sequence is TGTGCCAGCAGCTTGGGACAGAGTTTTGAGATGAACACTGAAGCTTTCTTT. It encodes CASSLGQSFEMNTEAFF.

This clone occurred a few times. The rearrangement joins TRBV2 to TRBJ2-5; tentatively, D is TRBD1 (5 bases). The CDR3 is 16 amino acids. Trimming stripped 8 bases from V and 6 bases from J, with 25 bases between. Germline V CDR1 and CDR2: SNHLY, FYNNEI. For the CDR3, the DNA is TGTGCCAGCGAAAGGGGCCCCCGGAAGGCGCAGAAGACCCAGTACTTC. The encoded protein is CASERGPRKAQKTQYF.

The rearrangement joins TRBV6-5 to TRBJ1-1; the D is unclear. Trimming pared 6 bases from V and 9 bases from J, leaving 11 bases between. From germline, CDR1 is MNHEY and CDR2 SVGAGI. The CDR3 is made up of 11 amino acids. The CDR3 loop is CASRRDLQAFF. For the CDR3, the DNA is TGTGCCAGCAGACGAGACTTACAAGCTTTCTTT.

As to this clone: The junction and the germline gene differ at one end; a read error may be behind it. V and J are TRBV7-7 and TRBJ2-7; 9 positions agree with TRBD1. The CDR3 sequence is 15 residues long. Germline V gene sequence: CDR1 SSHAT, CDR2 FNYEAQ (reference sequence). The CDR3, as DNA: TGTGCTAGCAGCTTAGGGACAGGGTCAGGCTACGAGCAGTACTTC. Residues: CASSLGTGSGYEQYF. Drawing the rest from reference TRBV7-7 and TRBJ2-7, the complete variable domain is GAGVSQSPRYKVTKRGQDVTLRCDPISSHATLYWYQQALGQGPEFLTYFNYEAQPDKSGLPSDRFSAERPEGSISTLTIQRTEQRDSAMYRCASSLGTGSGYEQYFGPGTRLTVT.

CDR3: CASSGGLAVASGANVLTF. The CDR3 bases are TGTGCCAGCAGCGGGGGACTAGCGGTTGCCTCTGGGGCCAACGTCCTGACTTTC. The rearrangement links TRBV5-4 to TRBJ2-6; 11 nucleotides agree with TRBD2. The CDR3 sequence is 18 residues long. Germline values: CDR1 SGHNT, CDR2 YYREEE (reference sequence). J gave up 0 bases and V 4 bases, and 6 bases lay outside the gene matches.

This chain links TRBV18 with TRBJ1-6; 10 bases align to TRBD1. The CDR3 spans 14 residues. CDR1 KGHSH and CDR2 LQKENI come from the germline V gene. Losses at the gene ends were 4 bases for V and 10 bases for J; bases not matched to a gene: 4. CDR3 protein: CASSLRDRGSPLHF. The CDR3 DNA reads as TGTGCCAGCTCACTGAGGGACAGGGGATCACCCCTCCACTTT. Complete variable domain (other parts from reference TRBV18 and TRBJ1-6): NAGVMQNPRHLVRRRGQEARLRCSPMKGHSHVYWYRQLPEEGLKFMVYLQKENIIDESGMPKERFSAEFPKEGPSILRIQQVVRGDSAAYFCASSLRDRGSPLHFGNGTRLTVT.

The V and J genes are TRBV2 and TRBJ2-2; TRBD1 matches 9 bases. Germline CDR1 and CDR2: SNHLY and FYNNEI. The CDR3 covers 16 residues. The V and J ends lost 5 bases and 0 bases, in that order; junction bases with no gene match: 4. The CDR3 is CASSITGGANTGELFF. The CDR3 bases are TGTGCCAGCAGTATTACAGGGGGCGCGAACACCGGGGAGCTGTTTTTT.

The chain couples TRBV2 to TRBJ2-7; 9 positions agree with TRBD2. In germline, CDR1 is SNHLY, CDR2 FYNNEI. The junction had 15 bases not matched to a gene; V was cut back by 3 bases and J by 3 bases. The CDR3 length is 18 residues. CDR3 amino acids: CASSDSGSREYGSYEQYF. The DNA for the CDR3 is TGTGCCAGCAGTGATAGCGGGAGCCGGGAATACGGGAGCTACGAGCAGTACTTC.

The chain carries TRBV18 and TRBJ2-5; 8 nucleotides agree with TRBD2. Germline V gives CDR1 KGHSH, CDR2 LQKENI. The length of the CDR3 is 13 residues. The junction had 1 base not matched to a gene; V was cut back by 2 bases and J by 5 bases. The CDR3 sequence: CASSPTGGETQYF. The CDR3 DNA is TGTGCCAGCTCACCAACGGGAGGGGAGACCCAGTACTTC.

The rearrangement links TRBV2 to TRBJ1-3, with D hard to call. The CDR3 has 15 amino acids. Germline assignment: CDR1 SNHLY and CDR2 FYNNEI. The V and J ends lost 1 base and 0 bases respectively, with 7 bases between them. In DNA form, the CDR3 reads TGTGCCAGCAGTGAAGGAGGGTACTCTGGAAACACCATATATTTT. Translating gives CASSEGGYSGNTIYF.

This rearrangement joins TRBV6-2 or TRBV6-3 to TRBJ2-1; 14 nucleotides align to TRBD2. Germline CDR1 is MNHEY and CDR2 is SVGEGT. This CDR3 is built from 16 residues. J was trimmed by 5 bases and V by 4 bases; bases with no gene match: 4. The CDR3 DNA reads TGTGCCAGCAGTTTCCCGACTAGCGGGGGGGACAATGAGCAGTTCTTC. As protein: CASSFPTSGGDNEQFF.

V gene TRBV29-1 combines with J gene TRBJ2-7, with D possibly matching TRBD2 (6 bases). CDR1 is SQVTM, CDR2 ANQGSEA, per germline. CDR3 size: 13 residues. V was trimmed by 8 bases and J by 2 bases, leaving 16 bases between them. The CDR3, as DNA: TGCAGCATCCGGGTTAGCGGCCCCTACGAGCAGTACTTC. Residues: CSIRVSGPYEQYF.

The gene calls are TRBV5-1 and TRBJ1-3, with D possibly matching TRBD1 (5 bases). CDR1 and CDR2 from the germline V gene are SGHRS and YFSETQ. The V and J ends lost 2 bases and 8 bases respectively, with 8 bases between them. The length of the CDR3 is 12 residues. CDR3 nucleotides: TGCGCCAGCAGCTTCGACAGAGACACCATATATTTT. It is translated as CASSFDRDTIYF.

This CDR3 is CASSRKGQNNSPLHF. In nucleotides, the CDR3 is TGTGCCAGCAGCCGAAAGGGACAGAACAATTCACCCCTCCACTTT. The chain is built from TRBV5-5 and TRBJ1-6, with 7 bases aligning to TRBD1. V lost 4 bases, J lost 7 bases, and 8 bases stayed unmatched. This CDR3 has 15 residues. Germline V gives CDR1 SGHKS, CDR2 YYEKEE (reference sequence).

This chain connects TRBV6-6 to TRBJ1-1; TRBD1 is a possible D gene (6 bases). Germline lookup yields CDR1 MNHNY and CDR2 SVGAGI (reference sequence). V lost 6 bases, J lost 0 bases, and 26 bases lay in between. The CDR3 length is 19 residues. The CDR3 loop reads CASRRGGGPGQILNTEAFF. CDR3 coding DNA: TGTGCCAGCAGGCGAGGGGGGGGTCCAGGACAAATACTGAACACTGAAGCTTTCTTT.

The count of this clone is one. J is TRBJ2-7 and V is TRBV5-4; D might be TRBD1 (6 bases). Germline loops: CDR1 SGHNT, CDR2 YYREEE (reference sequence). V dropped 4 bases and J dropped 3 bases, with 14 bases sitting between them. This CDR3 spans 14 amino acids. CDR3 amino acids: CASSPGDNRYEQYF. CDR3 nucleotides: TGTGCCAGCAGCCCCGGGGACAACCGCTACGAGCAGTACTTC.

J is TRBJ2-7 and V is TRBV9; 9 bases match TRBD1. CDR3 length: 16 amino acids. Germline lookup yields CDR1 SGDLS and CDR2 YYNGEE. Unmatched junction bases numbered 8, after V lost 2 bases and J lost 2 bases. Here the CDR3 reads CASSVADRGPTYEQYF. In DNA, the CDR3 is TGTGCCAGCAGCGTGGCGGACAGGGGACCCACCTACGAGCAGTACTTC.

This clone was counted once. The gene calls are TRBV7-9 and TRBJ2-7, with TRBD2 matching over 7 bases. The CDR3 has 16 amino acids. Germline V gene sequence: CDR1 SEHNR, CDR2 FQNEAQ (reference sequence). J lost 1 base, V lost 5 bases, and 11 bases had no gene match. The DNA for the CDR3 is TGTGCCAGCAGCCCAGGCTGGCGGGAGAATTCCTACGAGCAGTACTTC. It yields the protein CASSPGWRENSYEQYF.

V and J are TRBV9 and TRBJ2-7; 7 bases are a match to TRBD2. Germline V gene data show CDR1 as SGDLS and CDR2 as YYNGEE. CDR3 length equals 14 residues. The junction had 5 bases not matched to a gene; V was cut back by 3 bases and J by 2 bases. The CDR3 nucleotides read TGTGCCAGCAGCGGGGGACTACCCCCCTACGAGCAGTACTTC. Amino acids: CASSGGLPPYEQYF.

The J gene is TRBJ1-5, the V gene TRBV9; D is perhaps TRBD1 (5 bases). Trimming left V 0 bases short and J 7 bases short, with 11 bases between. The CDR3 is 14 residues long. Per germline, CDR1 SGDLS and CDR2 YYNGEE. The CDR3 region is CASSVEGVGQPQHF. CDR3 nucleotides: TGTGCCAGCAGCGTAGAAGGGGTTGGGCAGCCCCAGCATTTT.